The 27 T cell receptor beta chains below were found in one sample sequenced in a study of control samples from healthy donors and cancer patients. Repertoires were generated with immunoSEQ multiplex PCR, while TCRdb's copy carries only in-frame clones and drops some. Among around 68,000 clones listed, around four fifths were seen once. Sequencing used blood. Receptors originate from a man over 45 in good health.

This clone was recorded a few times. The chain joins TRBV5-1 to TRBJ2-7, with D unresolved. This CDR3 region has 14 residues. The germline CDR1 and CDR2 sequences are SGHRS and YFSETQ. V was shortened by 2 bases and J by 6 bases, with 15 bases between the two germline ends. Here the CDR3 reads CASSFYQAASEQYF. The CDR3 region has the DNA TGCGCCAGCAGCTTTTACCAGGCCGCCTCCGAGCAGTACTTC.

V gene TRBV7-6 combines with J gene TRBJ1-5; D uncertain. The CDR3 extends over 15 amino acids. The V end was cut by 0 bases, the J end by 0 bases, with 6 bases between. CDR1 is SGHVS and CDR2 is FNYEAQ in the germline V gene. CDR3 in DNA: TGTGCCAGCAGCTTAGCAAGAGATAGCAATCAGCCCCAGCATTTT. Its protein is CASSLARDSNQPQHF.

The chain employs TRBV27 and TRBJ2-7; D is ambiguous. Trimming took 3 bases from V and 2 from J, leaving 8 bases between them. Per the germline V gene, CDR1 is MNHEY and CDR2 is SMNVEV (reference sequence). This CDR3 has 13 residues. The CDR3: CASSFRTAYEQYF. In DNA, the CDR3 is TGTGCCAGCAGTTTTAGAACAGCCTACGAGCAGTACTTC.

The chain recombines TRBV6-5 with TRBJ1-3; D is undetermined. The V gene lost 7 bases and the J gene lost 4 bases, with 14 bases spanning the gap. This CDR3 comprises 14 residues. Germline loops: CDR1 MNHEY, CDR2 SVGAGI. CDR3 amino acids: CASTTSGMGNTIYF. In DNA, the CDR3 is TGTGCCAGCACCACCTCCGGGATGGGAAACACCATATATTTT.

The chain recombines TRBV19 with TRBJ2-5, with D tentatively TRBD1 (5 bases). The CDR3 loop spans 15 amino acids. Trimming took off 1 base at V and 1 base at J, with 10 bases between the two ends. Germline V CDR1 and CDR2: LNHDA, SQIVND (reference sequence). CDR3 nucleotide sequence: TGTGCCAGTAGTATAGGCAGGACACTCCAAGAGACCCAGTACTTC. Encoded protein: CASSIGRTLQETQYF.

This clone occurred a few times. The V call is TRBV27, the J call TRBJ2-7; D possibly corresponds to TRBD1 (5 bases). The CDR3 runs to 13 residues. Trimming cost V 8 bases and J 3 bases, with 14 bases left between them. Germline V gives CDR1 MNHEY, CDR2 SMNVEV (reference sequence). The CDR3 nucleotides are TGTGCCAGCGGGGCCGGTTTAGGCTACGAGCAGTACTTC. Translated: CASGAGLGYEQYF.

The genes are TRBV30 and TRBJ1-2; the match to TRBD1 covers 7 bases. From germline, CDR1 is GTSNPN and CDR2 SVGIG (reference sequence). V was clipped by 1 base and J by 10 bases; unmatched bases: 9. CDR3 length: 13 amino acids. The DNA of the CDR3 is TGTGCCTGGAGTGCCACAGGGGCGGGGGACTACACCTTC. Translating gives CAWSATGAGDYTF.

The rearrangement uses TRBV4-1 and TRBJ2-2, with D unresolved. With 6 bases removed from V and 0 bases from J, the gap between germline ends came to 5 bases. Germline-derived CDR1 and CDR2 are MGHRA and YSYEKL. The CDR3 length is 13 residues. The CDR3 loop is CASRPTNTGELFF. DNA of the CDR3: TGCGCCAGCAGGCCGACGAACACCGGGGAGCTGTTTTTT.

CDR3 sequence (DNA): TGTGCCAGCCGGTTCAGACTGGCGGATCGTACGGACGAGCAGTACTTC. Its protein product is CASRFRLADRTDEQYF. The rearrangement joins TRBV5-8 to TRBJ2-7; D uncertain. Germline V gene data show CDR1 as SGHTS and CDR2 as YDEGEE. The CDR3 is 16 residues long. Trimming left V 7 bases short and J 5 bases short, with 25 bases between.

CDR3 residues: CASAFTDTQYF. Here the CDR3 DNA reads TGTGCCAGCGCCTTCACAGATACGCAGTATTTT. The V gene is TRBV7-2, the J gene TRBJ2-3; D unclear. The CDR3 contains 11 residues. The V gene lost 8 bases and the J gene lost 2 bases, with 5 bases spanning the gap. CDR1 is SGHTA and CDR2 is FQGNSA in the germline V gene.

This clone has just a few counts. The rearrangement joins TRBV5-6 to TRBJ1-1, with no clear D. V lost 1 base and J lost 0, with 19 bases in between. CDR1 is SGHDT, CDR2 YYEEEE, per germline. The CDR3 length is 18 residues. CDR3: CASSLLVSPLFLNTEAFF. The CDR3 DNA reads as TGTGCCAGCAGCTTGCTCGTGAGCCCGCTCTTCCTGAACACTGAAGCTTTCTTT.

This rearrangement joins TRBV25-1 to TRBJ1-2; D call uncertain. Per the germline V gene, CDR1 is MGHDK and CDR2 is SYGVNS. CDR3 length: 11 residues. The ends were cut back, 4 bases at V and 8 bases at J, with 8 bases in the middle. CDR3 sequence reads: CASSGGLGYTF. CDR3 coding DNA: TGTGCCAGCAGTGGGGGTCTGGGCTACACCTTC.

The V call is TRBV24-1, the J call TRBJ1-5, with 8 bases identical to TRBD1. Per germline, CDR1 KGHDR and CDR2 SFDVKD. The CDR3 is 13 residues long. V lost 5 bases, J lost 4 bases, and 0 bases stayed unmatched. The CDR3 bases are TGTGCCACCAGTGGACAGGGGAATCAGCCCCAGCATTTT. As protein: CATSGQGNQPQHF.

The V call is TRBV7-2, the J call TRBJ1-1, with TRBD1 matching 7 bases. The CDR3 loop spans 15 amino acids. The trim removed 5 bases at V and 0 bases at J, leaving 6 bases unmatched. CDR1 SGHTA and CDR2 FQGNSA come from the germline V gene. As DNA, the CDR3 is TGTGCCAGCAGCCCGGGGGACAGTATGAACACTGAAGCTTTCTTT. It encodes CASSPGDSMNTEAFF.

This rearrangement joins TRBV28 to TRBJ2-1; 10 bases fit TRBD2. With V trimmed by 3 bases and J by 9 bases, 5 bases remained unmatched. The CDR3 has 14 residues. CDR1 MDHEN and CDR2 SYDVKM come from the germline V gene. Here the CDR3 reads CASSFSGRGGEQFF. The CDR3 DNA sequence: TGTGCCAGCAGTTTCAGCGGGAGGGGCGGTGAGCAGTTCTTC.

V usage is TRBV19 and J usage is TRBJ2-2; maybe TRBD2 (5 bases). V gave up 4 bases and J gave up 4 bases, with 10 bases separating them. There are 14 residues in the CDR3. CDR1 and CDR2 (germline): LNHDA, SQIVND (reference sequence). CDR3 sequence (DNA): TGTGCCAGTAGTAACACCGGGGTCACCGGGGAGCTGTTTTTT. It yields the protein CASSNTGVTGELFF. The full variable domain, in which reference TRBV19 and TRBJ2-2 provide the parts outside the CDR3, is DGGITQSPKYLFRKEGQNVTLSCEQNLNHDAMYWYRQDPGQGLRLIYYSQIVNDFQKGDIAEGYSVSREKKESFPLTVTSAQKNPTAFYLCASSNTGVTGELFFGEGSRLTVL.

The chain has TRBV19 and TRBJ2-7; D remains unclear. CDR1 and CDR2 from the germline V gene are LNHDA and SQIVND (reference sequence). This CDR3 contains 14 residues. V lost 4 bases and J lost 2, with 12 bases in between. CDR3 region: CASSKSQSAYEQYF. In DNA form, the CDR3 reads TGTGCCAGTAGTAAGAGTCAGAGCGCCTACGAGCAGTACTTC.

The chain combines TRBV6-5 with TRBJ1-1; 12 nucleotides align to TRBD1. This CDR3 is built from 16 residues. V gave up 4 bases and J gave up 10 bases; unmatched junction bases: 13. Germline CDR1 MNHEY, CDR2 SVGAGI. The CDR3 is CASSLTGTGGASGAFF. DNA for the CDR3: TGTGCCAGCAGTTTAACCGGGACAGGGGGCGCGAGTGGAGCTTTCTTT.

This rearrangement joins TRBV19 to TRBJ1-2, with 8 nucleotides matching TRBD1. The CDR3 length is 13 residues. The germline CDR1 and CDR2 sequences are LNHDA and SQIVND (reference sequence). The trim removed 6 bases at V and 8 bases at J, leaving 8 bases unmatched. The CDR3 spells CASSRGQGSGYTF. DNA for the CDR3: TGTGCCAGTAGCAGAGGACAGGGTAGCGGCTACACCTTC.

CDR3 bases: TGTGCCAGCAGCCCGCGCTTAAACTACGAGCAGTACTTC. Translated: CASSPRLNYEQYF. The gene calls are TRBV14 and TRBJ2-7; D uncertain. Trimming shortened V by 4 bases and J by 3 bases, and 10 bases separated the two germline ends. The CDR3 totals 13 residues. Germline CDR1 and CDR2: SGHDN and FVKESK. Based on the CDR3 plus reference TRBV14 and TRBJ2-7, the full variable domain is EAGVTQFPSHSVIEKGQTVTLRCDPISGHDNLYWYRRVMGKEIKFLLHFVKESKQDESGMPNNRFLAERTGGTYSTLKVQPAELEDSGVYFCASSPRLNYEQYFGPGTRLTVT.

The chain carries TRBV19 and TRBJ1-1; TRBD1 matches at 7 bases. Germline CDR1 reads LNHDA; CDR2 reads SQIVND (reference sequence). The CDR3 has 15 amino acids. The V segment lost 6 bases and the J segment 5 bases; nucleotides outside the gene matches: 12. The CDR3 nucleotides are TGTGCCAGTAGAAGGGGGCTAGGCCTGGGGACTGAAGCTTTCTTT. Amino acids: CASRRGLGLGTEAFF.

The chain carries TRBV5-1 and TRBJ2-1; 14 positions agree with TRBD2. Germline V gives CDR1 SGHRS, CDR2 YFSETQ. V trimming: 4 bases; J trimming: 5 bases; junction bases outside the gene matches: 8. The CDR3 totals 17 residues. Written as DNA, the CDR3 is TGCGCCAGCAGCGCCAGACTAGCGGGAGGGCCCGACAATGAGCAGTTCTTC. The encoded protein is CASSARLAGGPDNEQFF.

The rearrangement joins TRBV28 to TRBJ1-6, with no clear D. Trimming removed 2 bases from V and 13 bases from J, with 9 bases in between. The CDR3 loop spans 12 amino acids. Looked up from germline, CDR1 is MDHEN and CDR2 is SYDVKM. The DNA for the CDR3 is TGTGCCAGCAGTTTAGGGGATTACCCCCTCCACTTT. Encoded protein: CASSLGDYPLHF.

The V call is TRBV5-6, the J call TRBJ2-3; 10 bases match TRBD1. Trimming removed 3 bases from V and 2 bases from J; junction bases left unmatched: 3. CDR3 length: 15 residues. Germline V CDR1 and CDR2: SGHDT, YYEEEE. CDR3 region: CASSSGTGATDTQYF. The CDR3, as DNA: TGTGCCAGCAGCTCCGGGACAGGGGCCACAGATACGCAGTATTTT.

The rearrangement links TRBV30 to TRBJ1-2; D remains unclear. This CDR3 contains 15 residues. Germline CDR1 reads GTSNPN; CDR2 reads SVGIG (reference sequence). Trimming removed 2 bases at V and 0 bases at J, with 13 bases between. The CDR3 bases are TGTGCCTGGAGTAGAGGACGGACGACTAACTATGGCTACACCTTC. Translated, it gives CAWSRGRTTNYGYTF.

The CDR3 DNA reads as TGTGCCTCCAGGCTTGCTGGGTCACCCCTCCACTTT. Amino acids: CASRLAGSPLHF. The chain links TRBV30 to TRBJ1-6; no clear D. V dropped 7 bases and J dropped 10 bases, with 14 bases sitting between them. Germline assignment: CDR1 GTSNPN and CDR2 SVGIG (reference sequence). The CDR3 is 12 amino acids. Looking up the rest from reference TRBV30 and TRBJ1-6 gives the full variable domain: SQTIHQWPATLVQPVGSPLSLECTVEGTSNPNLYWYRQAAGRGLQLLFYSVGIGQISSEVPQNLSASRPQDRQFILSSKKLLLSDSGFYLCASRLAGSPLHFGNGTRLTVT.

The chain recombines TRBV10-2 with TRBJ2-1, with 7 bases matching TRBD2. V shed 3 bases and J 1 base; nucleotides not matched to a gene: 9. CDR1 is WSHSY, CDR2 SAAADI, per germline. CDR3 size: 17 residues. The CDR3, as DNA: TGCGCCAGCAGTGATTCGGGGCTAGCGGATTCCTACAATGAGCAGTTCTTC. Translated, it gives CASSDSGLADSYNEQFF.